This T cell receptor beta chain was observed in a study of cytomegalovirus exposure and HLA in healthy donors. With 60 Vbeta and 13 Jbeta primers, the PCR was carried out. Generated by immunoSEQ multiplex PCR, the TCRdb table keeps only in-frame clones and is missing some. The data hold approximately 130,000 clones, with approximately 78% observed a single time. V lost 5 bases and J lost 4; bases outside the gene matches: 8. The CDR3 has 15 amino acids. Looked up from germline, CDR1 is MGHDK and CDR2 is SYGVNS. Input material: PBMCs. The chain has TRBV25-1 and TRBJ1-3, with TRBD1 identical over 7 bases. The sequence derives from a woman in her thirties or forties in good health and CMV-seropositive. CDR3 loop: CASSIQGKEGNTIYF. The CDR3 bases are TGTGCCAGCAGTATACAGGGGAAGGAAGGAAACACCATATATTTT.